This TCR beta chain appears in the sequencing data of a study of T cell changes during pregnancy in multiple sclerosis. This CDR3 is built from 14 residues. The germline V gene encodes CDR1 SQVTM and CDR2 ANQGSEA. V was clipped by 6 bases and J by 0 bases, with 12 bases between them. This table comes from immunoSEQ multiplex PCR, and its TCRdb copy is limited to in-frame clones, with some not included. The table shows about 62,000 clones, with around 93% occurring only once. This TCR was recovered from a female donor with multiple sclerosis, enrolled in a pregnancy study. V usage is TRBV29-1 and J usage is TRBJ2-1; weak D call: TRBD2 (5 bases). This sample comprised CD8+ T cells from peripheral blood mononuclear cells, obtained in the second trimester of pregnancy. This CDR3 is CSVGRASSYNEQFF. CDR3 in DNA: TGCAGCGTCGGGCGGGCGAGCTCCTACAATGAGCAGTTCTTC.